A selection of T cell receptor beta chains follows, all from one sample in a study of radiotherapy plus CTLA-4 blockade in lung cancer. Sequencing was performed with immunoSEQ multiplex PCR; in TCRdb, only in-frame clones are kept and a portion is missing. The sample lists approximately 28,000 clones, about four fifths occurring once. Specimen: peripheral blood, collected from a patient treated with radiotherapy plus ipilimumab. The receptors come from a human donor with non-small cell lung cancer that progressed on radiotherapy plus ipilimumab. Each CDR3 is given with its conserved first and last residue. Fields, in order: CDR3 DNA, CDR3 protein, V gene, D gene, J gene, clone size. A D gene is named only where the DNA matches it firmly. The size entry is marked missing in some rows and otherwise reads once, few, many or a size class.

DNA: TGTGCCAGTGGATCAGGGGGGAGCACTGAAGCTTTCTTT
CDR3: CASGSGGSTEAFF
V: TRBV19
D: TRBD1
J: TRBJ1-1
size: NA

DNA: TGCAGCGCCACTACTTCGTACAATGAGCAGTTCTTC
CDR3: CSATTSYNEQFF
V: TRBV29-1
D: NA
J: TRBJ2-1
size: NA

DNA: TGTGCCAGCAGTTTAAGTTCGGGGCTAAGCCAGTTCTTC
CDR3: CASSLSSGLSQFF
V: TRBV28
D: NA
J: TRBJ2-1
size: NA

DNA: TGCGCCAGCAGCTTAGGAACCGAGCAGTACTTC
CDR3: CASSLGTEQYF
V: TRBV5-1
D: NA
J: TRBJ2-7
size: NA

DNA: TGCAGCGTTGAGGGGGAGAGGGTGAGGCTCACAGATACGCAGTATTTT
CDR3: CSVEGERVRLTDTQYF
V: TRBV29-1
D: NA
J: TRBJ2-3
size: once

DNA: TGTGCCAGCAGCTTAGCGCTAATTGGGGCCCCCCCCTACGAGCAGTACTTC
CDR3: CASSLALIGAPPYEQYF
V: TRBV7-8
D: NA
J: TRBJ2-7
size: once

DNA: TGTGCCAGTAGTACTTACCAGGGATCTAATGAAAAACTGTTTTTT
CDR3: CASSTYQGSNEKLFF
V: TRBV19
D: NA
J: TRBJ1-4
size: NA

DNA: TGCGCCAGCAGCCCCGGGACAGGGGTTGATCAGCCCCAGCATTTT
CDR3: CASSPGTGVDQPQHF
V: TRBV5-1
D: TRBD1
J: TRBJ1-5
size: NA

DNA: TGTGCCAGCAGCCCCGGGACCTACCAGGGGTTCAACACTGAAGCTTTCTTT
CDR3: CASSPGTYQGFNTEAFF
V: TRBV5-4
D: NA
J: TRBJ1-1
size: NA

DNA: TGTGCCTGGAGCGTCGGGACTAGCGGGGGGGAGGCCCAGTACTTC
CDR3: CAWSVGTSGGEAQYF
V: TRBV30
D: TRBD2
J: TRBJ2-5
size: NA

DNA: TGTGCCAGCAGTGGGGGGCAGCGCAATCAGCCCCAGCATTTT
CDR3: CASSGGQRNQPQHF
V: TRBV6-1
D: NA
J: TRBJ1-5
size: NA